A single sample gave rise to the 13 T cell receptor beta chains below, sequenced in a study of CD8 T cell repertoires and HIV-1 epitope variants. Libraries were prepared by immunoSEQ multiplex PCR; TCRdb keeps only in-frame clonotypes and omits some of them. This sample carries about 4,800 clones, 69% of them seen once, and the ten largest clones take about 45%. Antigen specificity for these receptors is unknown. Material: cultured CD8+ T cells derived from PBMCs. The receptors originated from a male donor with HIV.

This chain uses TRBV28 with TRBJ1-3; TRBD1 is a possible D gene (5 bases). Trimming stripped 5 bases from V and 4 bases from J, with 15 bases between. Germline loops: CDR1 MDHEN, CDR2 SYDVKM. The length of the CDR3 is 15 residues. The CDR3 spells CASSTRQGVGNTIYF. The CDR3 DNA sequence: TGTGCCAGCAGTACCCGCCAGGGTGTCGGAAACACCATATATTTT.

The rearrangement joins TRBV28 to TRBJ2-1; D is undetermined. Trimming took 4 bases from V and 3 from J, leaving 19 bases between them. This CDR3 spans 17 amino acids. CDR1 and CDR2 from the germline V gene are MDHEN and SYDVKM. CDR3 nucleotide sequence: TGTGCCAGCAGTTCCGGCCGATTGGCGGAGTTCTACAATGAGCAGTTCTTC. Translated, it gives CASSSGRLAEFYNEQFF.

CDR3 protein: CASSQDASGANVLTF. The CDR3 DNA sequence: TGCGCCAGCAGCCAAGACGCCTCTGGGGCCAACGTCCTGACTTTC. The chain carries TRBV4-1 and TRBJ2-6; D is uncertain. Germline assignment: CDR1 MGHRA and CDR2 YSYEKL. Trimming left V 0 bases short and J 0 bases short, with 3 bases between. The CDR3 spans 15 residues.

The CDR3 sequence: CASSVDEGWEGYTF. For the CDR3, the DNA is TGTGCCAGCAGCGTAGATGAAGGGTGGGAAGGCTACACCTTC. The chain carries TRBV9 and TRBJ1-2; D uncertain. V gave up 0 bases and J gave up 8 bases, with 14 bases separating them. The CDR3 is 14 residues long. The germline gives CDR1 SGDLS, CDR2 YYNGEE.

The chain has TRBV7-2 and TRBJ2-3, with D perhaps TRBD1 (5 bases). CDR1 is SGHTA and CDR2 is FQGNSA in the germline V gene. This CDR3 spans 15 amino acids. With 2 bases removed from V and 1 base from J, the gap between germline ends came to 10 bases. The CDR3 coding sequence is TGTGCCAGCAGCTTACAAAGGGGTGGCACAGATACGCAGTATTTT. Its protein is CASSLQRGGTDTQYF.

This chain links TRBV7-6 with TRBJ2-1, with a possible D match to TRBD1 (7 bases). The length of the CDR3 is 15 residues. Germline lookup yields CDR1 SGHVS and CDR2 FNYEAQ. Between the trimmed V and J ends, which lost 5 bases and 5 bases, there was a span of 16 bases. The CDR3 nucleotides are TGTGCCAGCAGCGCAGGCAGGGGGGATAACAATGAGCAGTTCTTC. It codes for CASSAGRGDNNEQFF.

This clone came up once. V is TRBV27 and J is TRBJ2-7; 7 bases map to TRBD2. Losses at the gene ends were 3 bases for V and 3 bases for J; bases not matched to a gene: 8. The CDR3 sequence is 15 residues long. The germline V gene encodes CDR1 MNHEY and CDR2 SMNVEV (reference sequence). For the CDR3, the DNA is TGTGCCAGCAGTTTCGAGAGCGGGGTCGACTACGAGCAGTACTTC. Its protein product is CASSFESGVDYEQYF.

This rearrangement joins TRBV18 to TRBJ2-1; 9 nucleotides agree with TRBD2. The junction had 12 bases not matched to a gene; V was cut back by 4 bases and J by 8 bases. There are 16 residues in the CDR3. Germline V gene sequence: CDR1 KGHSH, CDR2 LQKENI. CDR3 bases: TGTGCCAGCTCACGAATAGCGGGGGCGATAGGGGATGAGCAGTTCTTC. It is translated as CASSRIAGAIGDEQFF.

The rearrangement joins TRBV5-4 to TRBJ2-1, with TRBD2 as a possible D gene (5 bases). V was pared by 0 bases and J by 5 bases, with 18 bases between. The CDR3 has 17 amino acids. Germline lookup yields CDR1 SGHNT and CDR2 YYREEE (reference sequence). The DNA of the CDR3 is TGTGCCAGCAGCTTGGTAAGCGGAGCTAAGCTTCACAATGAGCAGTTCTTC. Its translation: CASSLVSGAKLHNEQFF.

This clone has just a few counts. The J gene is TRBJ1-2, the V gene TRBV4-3; the D is unclear. The CDR3 sequence is 21 residues long. Germline values: CDR1 LGHNA, CDR2 YSLEER. Trimming stripped 0 bases from V and 1 base from J, with 27 bases between. The CDR3 sequence: CASSQESPLDQQTFHNYGYTF. CDR3 DNA sequence: TGCGCCAGCAGCCAAGAAAGCCCGTTGGACCAGCAAACATTCCATAACTATGGCTACACCTTC.

This chain uses TRBV5-6 with TRBJ2-7; 7 bases are shared with TRBD2. The trim removed 6 bases at V and 2 bases at J, leaving 8 bases unmatched. The CDR3 has 14 residues. Germline V gives CDR1 SGHDT, CDR2 YYEEEE. CDR3 nucleotides: TGTGCCAGCAACCGGGGCGGGAGTACCTACGAGCAGTACTTC. Its protein is CASNRGGSTYEQYF. Based on the CDR3 plus reference TRBV5-6 and TRBJ2-7, the full variable domain is DAGVTQSPTHLIKTRGQQVTLRCSPKSGHDTVSWYQQALGQGPQFIFQYYEEEERQRGNFPDRFSGHQFPNYSSELNVNALLLGDSALYLCASNRGGSTYEQYFGPGTRLTVT.

In this sample, this clone turned up a few times. This sequence joins TRBV7-2 and TRBJ2-1, with 7 bases identical to TRBD2. Trimming took 2 bases from V and 4 from J; bases not matched to a gene: 5. The CDR3 runs to 15 residues. From germline, CDR1 is SGHTA and CDR2 FQGNSA. The CDR3 loop reads CASSLMGGGYNEQFF. The CDR3 nucleotides read TGTGCCAGCAGCTTAATGGGGGGAGGGTACAATGAGCAGTTCTTC.

There are a few counts of this clone. The chain is built from TRBV6-5 and TRBJ1-1; D unresolved. V was shortened by 0 bases and J by 2 bases, with 1 base between the two germline ends. Per germline, CDR1 MNHEY and CDR2 SVGAGI. The CDR3 loop spans 12 amino acids. The CDR3 DNA follows: TGTGCCAGCAGTTACTCCAACACTGAAGCTTTCTTT. It is translated as CASSYSNTEAFF.